The 32 T cell receptor beta chains listed next were all sequenced from one sample in a study of cytomegalovirus exposure and HLA in healthy donors. PCR used 60 Vbeta primers and 13 Jbeta primers. Sequencing was performed with immunoSEQ multiplex PCR; in TCRdb, only in-frame clones are kept and a portion is missing. Of some 4,000 clones detected, around 85% appear once; the ten largest clones hold roughly 6%. The sequenced material came from PBMCs. Source of these receptors: a woman in her thirties or forties in good health and CMV-seropositive.

The chain carries TRBV19 and TRBJ2-2; maybe TRBD2 (5 bases). V was pared by 7 bases and J by 5 bases, with 8 bases between. CDR1 and CDR2 (germline): LNHDA, SQIVND (reference sequence). CDR3 length: 12 residues. The CDR3 sequence is CASTSGTGELFF. As DNA, the CDR3 is TGTGCCAGTACCTCGGGGACCGGGGAGCTGTTTTTT. The variable domain in full, with the rest retrieved from reference TRBV19 and TRBJ2-2, is DGGITQSPKYLFRKEGQNVTLSCEQNLNHDAMYWYRQDPGQGLRLIYYSQIVNDFQKGDIAEGYSVSREKKESFPLTVTSAQKNPTAFYLCASTSGTGELFFGEGSRLTVL.

This clone was counted a single time. The chain is built from TRBV5-1 and TRBJ2-1; D is unclear. Trimming removed 0 bases from V and 7 bases from J, with 5 bases in between. The CDR3 runs 12 residues. Germline V CDR1 and CDR2: SGHRS, YFSETQ. The CDR3 reads CASSLVENEQFF. The DNA for the CDR3 is TGCGCCAGCAGCTTGGTTGAGAATGAGCAGTTCTTC.

This clone appeared a single time. The genes are TRBV29-1 and TRBJ2-1, with D perhaps matching TRBD2 (5 bases). From germline, CDR1 is SQVTM and CDR2 ANQGSEA. The CDR3 runs 14 residues. Deletions cut 7 bases from V and 9 bases from J, with 22 bases between. For the CDR3, the DNA is TGCAGCGCCGGCGGTCCCGGGGATTTGGCTGAGCAGTTCTTC. Protein sequence: CSAGGPGDLAEQFF.

The rearrangement links TRBV6-5 to TRBJ1-1, with D possibly matching TRBD1 (5 bases). CDR3 length: 12 amino acids. The V gene's germline CDR1 is MNHEY and CDR2 SVGAGI. Between the trimmed V and J ends, which lost 10 bases and 4 bases, there was a span of 13 bases. The CDR3 nucleotides read TGTGCCACAAGGGAGGGGAGCACTGAAGCTTTCTTT. Protein: CATREGSTEAFF.

The chain carries TRBV29-1 and TRBJ2-3; TRBD2 might be the D (5 bases). V gave up 6 bases and J gave up 4 bases, with 11 bases separating them. Per germline, CDR1 SQVTM and CDR2 ANQGSEA. The CDR3 is 12 amino acids. CDR3 nucleotides: TGCAGCGTCGCCCCCGGGGCAGATACGCAGTATTTT. This sequence encodes CSVAPGADTQYF.

V gene TRBV29-1 combines with J gene TRBJ2-1, with D maybe TRBD2 (6 bases). Germline-derived CDR1 and CDR2 are SQVTM and ANQGSEA. This CDR3 is built from 14 residues. V lost 4 bases and J 12 bases, leaving 22 bases between the germline ends. The CDR3, as DNA: TGCAGCGTTGTTAGGCAGGGAGGTGGCAATTGGCAGTTCTTC. Amino acid sequence: CSVVRQGGGNWQFF.

The chain carries TRBV5-6 and TRBJ1-5; D remains unclear. The V gene lost 0 bases and the J gene lost 5 bases, with 6 bases spanning the gap. The CDR3 spans 13 residues. In germline, CDR1 is SGHDT, CDR2 YYEEEE. The CDR3 DNA follows: TGTGCCAGCAGCTTGGGGCCTGATCAGCCCCAGCATTTT. Translation: CASSLGPDQPQHF.

The V call is TRBV30, the J call TRBJ1-5; 9 positions match TRBD1. The CDR3 consists of 15 residues. Germline-derived CDR1 and CDR2 are GTSNPN and SVGIG (reference sequence). With V trimmed by 2 bases and J by 2 bases, 4 bases remained unmatched. The CDR3 region has the DNA TGTGCCTGGAGTTTCCGGACAGGGGGCAATCAGCCCCAGCATTTT. Its protein product is CAWSFRTGGNQPQHF.

The V gene is TRBV18, the J gene TRBJ1-2; 7 nucleotides line up with TRBD1. V shed 3 bases and J 3 bases; nucleotides not matched to a gene: 1. This CDR3 region has 13 residues. The V gene's germline CDR1 is KGHSH and CDR2 LQKENI. The DNA of the CDR3 is TGTGCCAGCTCACCTACAGGGGACTATGGCTACACCTTC. Translated, it gives CASSPTGDYGYTF. Supplemented by reference TRBV18 and TRBJ1-2, the full variable domain reads NAGVMQNPRHLVRRRGQEARLRCSPMKGHSHVYWYRQLPEEGLKFMVYLQKENIIDESGMPKERFSAEFPKEGPSILRIQQVVRGDSAAYFCASSPTGDYGYTFGSGTRLTVV.

CDR3 bases: TGTGCCACCAGCAGAGATCATGTGGGGACAGTCGAAAAACTGTTTTTT. The encoded protein is CATSRDHVGTVEKLFF. This chain links TRBV15 with TRBJ1-4, with 7 positions matching TRBD1. Germline trimming cut 0 bases from V and 8 bases from J; bases unmatched to any gene: 9. The CDR3 length is 16 residues. Germline V gene lookup returns CDR1 LNHNV and CDR2 YYDKDF (reference sequence). The full variable domain, completed using reference TRBV15 and TRBJ1-4, is DAMVIQNPRYQVTQFGKPVTLSCSQTLNHNVMYWYQQKSSQAPKLLFHYYDKDFNNEADTPDNFQSRRPNTSFCFLDIRSPGLGDTAMYLCATSRDHVGTVEKLFFGSGTQLSVL.

The gene calls are TRBV5-1 and TRBJ2-7, with D tentatively TRBD1 (5 bases). V was shortened by 1 base and J by 2 bases, with 10 bases between the two germline ends. Germline V gene sequence: CDR1 SGHRS, CDR2 YFSETQ. CDR3 length equals 14 residues. Here the CDR3 reads CASSLLAGTYEQYF. The DNA of the CDR3 is TGCGCCAGCAGCTTGTTAGCAGGGACCTACGAGCAGTACTTC.

This clone was observed once. The V call is TRBV7-9, the J call TRBJ2-1, with TRBD1 matching 8 bases. Trimming removed 5 bases from V and 8 bases from J; junction bases left unmatched: 8. The CDR3 is 14 residues long. Germline lookup yields CDR1 SEHNR and CDR2 FQNEAQ (reference sequence). DNA of the CDR3: TGTGCCAGCAGCCCAGGACAGGGTTGGGATGAGCAGTTCTTC. It codes for CASSPGQGWDEQFF.

The chain links TRBV30 to TRBJ2-1; 14 bases are shared with TRBD2. The CDR3 loop spans 16 amino acids. CDR1 and CDR2 from the germline V gene are GTSNPN and SVGIG (reference sequence). J lost 9 bases, V lost 6 bases, and 13 bases had no gene match. CDR3 residues: CACFSAGTSGRFEQFF. CDR3 DNA sequence: TGTGCCTGTTTTTCTGCCGGGACTAGCGGGAGATTTGAGCAGTTCTTC.

This clone has just a few counts. The DNA of the CDR3 is TGTGCCAGCAGTTACGGACAGGGTTTATCGGCTTTCTTT. Its translation: CASSYGQGLSAFF. The V call is TRBV27, the J call TRBJ1-1; TRBD1 matches 8 bases. CDR1 and CDR2 (germline): MNHEY, SMNVEV (reference sequence). This CDR3 spans 13 amino acids. J was trimmed by 11 bases and V by 4 bases; bases with no gene match: 9.

This chain connects TRBV30 to TRBJ1-4; D gene ambiguous. Per the germline V gene, CDR1 is GTSNPN and CDR2 is SVGIG (reference sequence). The CDR3 loop spans 13 amino acids. Trimming took off 2 bases at V and 4 bases at J, with 8 bases between the two ends. The CDR3 region has the DNA TGTGCCTGGAGTTCGGGGTTTAATGAAAAACTGTTTTTT. This gives the protein CAWSSGFNEKLFF.

The chain carries TRBV30 and TRBJ1-1, with TRBD1 as a possible D gene (5 bases). V gave up 3 bases and J gave up 0 bases, with 11 bases separating them. CDR3 length equals 14 residues. Germline V gene lookup returns CDR1 GTSNPN and CDR2 SVGIG (reference sequence). CDR3 nucleotide sequence: TGTGCCTGGAGCGCGGGACCTATGAACACTGAAGCTTTCTTT. Encoded protein: CAWSAGPMNTEAFF.

The chain links TRBV30 to TRBJ1-2, with TRBD1 as a possible D gene (6 bases). V was clipped by 2 bases and J by 5 bases, with 15 bases between them. Germline CDR1 GTSNPN, CDR2 SVGIG (reference sequence). The CDR3 consists of 14 residues. The CDR3 protein is CAWSPDSYSYGYTF. CDR3 nucleotide sequence: TGTGCCTGGAGTCCGGACAGCTACTCTTATGGCTACACCTTC. Using reference TRBV30 and TRBJ1-2 for the parts outside the CDR3, the full variable domain is SQTIHQWPATLVQPVGSPLSLECTVEGTSNPNLYWYRQAAGRGLQLLFYSVGIGQISSEVPQNLSASRPQDRQFILSSKKLLLSDSGFYLCAWSPDSYSYGYTFGSGTRLTVV.

This chain links TRBV29-1 with TRBJ2-1; D ambiguous. V lost 7 bases to trimming and J lost 4 bases, with 5 bases between them. CDR3 length equals 10 residues. Germline-derived CDR1 and CDR2 are SQVTM and ANQGSEA. CDR3 sequence reads: CSAGYNEQFF. In nucleotides, the CDR3 is TGCAGCGCCGGGTACAATGAGCAGTTCTTC.

The chain combines TRBV30 with TRBJ2-1; 10 bases fit TRBD2. The CDR3 is 15 amino acids. CDR1 GTSNPN and CDR2 SVGIG come from the germline V gene (reference sequence). Unmatched junction bases numbered 5, after V lost 3 bases and J lost 3 bases. CDR3 residues: CAWSKGTSVYNEQFF. DNA for the CDR3: TGTGCCTGGAGCAAGGGGACTAGCGTCTACAATGAGCAGTTCTTC.

This clone appeared once. This rearrangement joins TRBV28 to TRBJ1-5; D is unclear. CDR3 length: 12 amino acids. CDR1 and CDR2 from the germline V gene are MDHEN and SYDVKM. Trimming shortened V by 10 bases and J by 5 bases, and 12 bases separated the two germline ends. CDR3 in amino acids: CATRSTHQPQHF. The DNA for the CDR3 is TGTGCCACCCGATCTACTCATCAGCCCCAGCATTTT. The variable domain in full, completed from reference TRBV28 and TRBJ1-5, reads DVKVTQSSRYLVKRTGEKVFLECVQDMDHENMFWYRQDPGLGLRLIYFSYDVKMKEKGDIPEGYSVSREKKERFSLILESASTNQTSMYLCATRSTHQPQHFGDGTRLSIL.

This rearrangement joins TRBV5-1 to TRBJ1-1; perhaps TRBD1 as D (5 bases). Germline V gene lookup returns CDR1 SGHRS and CDR2 YFSETQ. V was cut by 5 bases and J by 1 base, with 15 bases left in between. The CDR3 extends over 15 amino acids. The CDR3 is CASRDPGQGNTEAFF. In nucleotides, the CDR3 is TGCGCCAGCAGGGATCCGGGCCAGGGGAACACTGAAGCTTTCTTT.

The chain employs TRBV30 and TRBJ1-2, with D possibly matching TRBD1 (5 bases). Trimming stripped 2 bases from V and 1 base from J, with 8 bases between. This CDR3 has 13 amino acids. Per germline, CDR1 GTSNPN and CDR2 SVGIG (reference sequence). The chain's CDR3 is CAWSLGGNYGYTF. CDR3 nucleotide sequence: TGTGCCTGGAGTCTGGGGGGTAACTATGGCTACACCTTC. The full variable domain, completed using reference TRBV30 and TRBJ1-2, is SQTIHQWPATLVQPVGSPLSLECTVEGTSNPNLYWYRQAAGRGLQLLFYSVGIGQISSEVPQNLSASRPQDRQFILSSKKLLLSDSGFYLCAWSLGGNYGYTFGSGTRLTVV.

The chain links TRBV29-1 to TRBJ2-1; 7 nucleotides match TRBD2. After removal of 6 bases from V and 7 bases from J, the junction contained 6 bases not matched to a gene. The CDR3 spans 12 residues. Germline CDR1 and CDR2: SQVTM and ANQGSEA. The CDR3 here is CSVLAGVNEQFF. The CDR3 nucleotides read TGCAGCGTCTTAGCGGGTGTGAATGAGCAGTTCTTC.

This sequence joins TRBV29-1 and TRBJ2-1; 7 positions match TRBD2. The junction had 17 bases not matched to a gene; V was cut back by 5 bases and J by 7 bases. Germline CDR1 and CDR2: SQVTM and ANQGSEA. The CDR3 totals 16 residues. In DNA form, the CDR3 reads TGCAGCGTTAATGTGGTTCGTCGGGAGGTGGGAAATGAGCAGTTCTTC. It yields the protein CSVNVVRREVGNEQFF.

The J gene is TRBJ1-2, the V gene TRBV30; perhaps TRBD1 as D (5 bases). Germline CDR1 is GTSNPN and CDR2 is SVGIG (reference sequence). Trimming shortened V by 5 bases and J by 5 bases, and 12 bases separated the two germline ends. This CDR3 comprises 12 residues. The CDR3, as DNA: TGTGCCTGGTGCCTCACAGGATATGGCTACACCTTC. Translation: CAWCLTGYGYTF.

V is TRBV29-1 and J is TRBJ1-2; D not certain. Germline V gene lookup returns CDR1 SQVTM and CDR2 ANQGSEA. The CDR3 contains 11 residues. The CDR3 region has the DNA TGCAGTGACTCGCGACCCTATGGCTACACCTTC. It is translated as CSDSRPYGYTF.

The chain has TRBV5-1 and TRBJ2-1; 13 bases agree with TRBD2. The length of the CDR3 is 16 residues. The V gene's germline CDR1 is SGHRS and CDR2 YFSETQ. V lost 0 bases and J lost 8; bases outside the gene matches: 5. The CDR3: CASSLGTSGSGDEQFF. In DNA form, the CDR3 reads TGCGCCAGCAGCTTGGGGACTAGCGGGAGCGGGGATGAGCAGTTCTTC.

The DNA of the CDR3 is TGTGCCAGCCTCGGCAGGGGCCAAGAGACCCAGTACTTC. Its protein product is CASLGRGQETQYF. This chain joins TRBV28 and TRBJ2-5, with D perhaps matching TRBD1 (6 bases). The V gene's germline CDR1 is MDHEN and CDR2 SYDVKM. The CDR3 is 13 residues long. The V end lost 8 bases, the J end lost 1 base, and 11 bases lay between the germline ends.

V usage is TRBV29-1 and J usage is TRBJ1-2; 8 bases align to TRBD1. With V trimmed by 5 bases and J by 5 bases, 4 bases remained unmatched. The CDR3 runs 12 residues. The germline gives CDR1 SQVTM, CDR2 ANQGSEA. In DNA form, the CDR3 reads TGCAGCGTTCGGACAGGGAATTATGGCTACACCTTC. Its translation is CSVRTGNYGYTF.

This clone has just a few counts. The chain uses TRBV5-4 and TRBJ2-5; weak D call: TRBD2 (5 bases). CDR3 length: 16 amino acids. Germline V gene sequence: CDR1 SGHNT, CDR2 YYREEE (reference sequence). Trimming removed 0 bases at V and 1 base at J, with 13 bases between. The CDR3 nucleotides are TGTGCCAGCAGCTTGGGTGGGAGTGCGGCCCAAGAGACCCAGTACTTC. Translated: CASSLGGSAAQETQYF.

This clone was detected a few times. The chain employs TRBV2 and TRBJ1-6; TRBD1 matches 8 bases. With V trimmed by 9 bases and J by 0 bases, 4 bases remained unmatched. In germline, CDR1 is SNHLY, CDR2 FYNNEI. This CDR3 has 15 residues. The CDR3 DNA follows: TGTGCCAGTCAGGGGGCGAGCTCCTATAATTCACCCCTCCACTTT. Translation gives CASQGASSYNSPLHF.

The chain joins TRBV30 to TRBJ1-1, with TRBD1 matching 10 bases. The CDR3 has 13 residues. V shed 8 bases and J 5 bases; nucleotides not matched to a gene: 8. Germline CDR1 reads GTSNPN; CDR2 reads SVGIG (reference sequence). The CDR3 sequence: CAGRDRGGTEAFF. The CDR3 DNA is TGTGCCGGGCGGGACAGGGGAGGAACTGAAGCTTTCTTT.